This is a list of T cell receptor beta chains from one sample in a study of long-term antiretroviral therapy in people with HIV. Sequencing used immunoSEQ multiplex PCR; TCRdb keeps in-frame clones, though not all of them. The sample consists of roughly 9,800 clones, more than 80% of them appearing once. This specimen was unsorted PBMCs, taken 0.7 years after starting antiretroviral therapy. The receptors were sampled from a man aged 40-55 years with HIV. CDR3s include the opening cysteine and the closing phenylalanine or tryptophan. A D gene is named only where the DNA matches it firmly. Clone size is stated in some rows and not others, as once, few, many or a class when expanded.

v_call	d_call	cdr3_length	j_call	clone_size	cdr3_aa	cdr3_nt
TRBV5-6	.	10	TRBJ1-5	few	CASTPRPQHF	TGTGCCAGCACCCCTCGGCCCCAGCATTTT
TRBV5-3	TRBD2	16	TRBJ2-2	.	CARSLVLAGATGELFF	TGTGCCAGAAGCTTGGTTCTAGCGGGAGCCACCGGGGAGCTGTTTTTT
TRBV6-5	TRBD1	14	TRBJ1-2	.	CASSNRGRGYGYTF	TGTGCCAGCAGCAACAGGGGGCGAGGTTATGGCTACACCTTC
TRBV27	.	14	TRBJ2-7	.	CASSPQGVRYEQYF	TGTGCCAGCAGTCCCCAAGGGGTCCGCTACGAGCAGTACTTC
TRBV7-9	.	14	TRBJ1-4	.	CASSLEGDGEKLFF	TGTGCCAGCAGCTTAGAGGGGGATGGTGAAAAACTGTTTTTT
TRBV7-2	.	15	TRBJ1-3	few	CASSLKIGSGNTIYF	TGTGCCAGCAGCTTAAAAATTGGCTCTGGAAACACCATATATTTT
TRBV9	.	14	TRBJ2-7	once	CASSVAGQPYEQYF	TGTGCCAGCAGCGTAGCCGGGCAGCCCTACGAGCAGTACTTC
TRBV6-1	.	14	TRBJ2-1	.	CASSDSDISNEQFF	TGTGCCAGCAGTGACTCGGACATTTCCAATGAGCAGTTCTTC
TRBV7-8	.	15	TRBJ1-1	.	CASSPTQAGVTEAFF	TGTGCCAGCAGCCCCACTCAGGCAGGGGTCACTGAAGCTTTCTTT
TRBV28	.	18	TRBJ2-1	.	CASSLGHLMTSSYNEQFF	TGTGCCAGCAGTTTGGGACACTTGATGACGAGCTCCTACAATGAGCAGTTCTTC
TRBV4-3	TRBD1	14	TRBJ1-4	.	CASAQGGGGEKLFF	TGCGCCAGCGCTCAGGGGGGAGGAGGAGAAAAACTGTTTTTT
TRBV5-6	.	13	TRBJ2-7	.	CASSRTRFDEQYF	TGTGCCAGCAGCAGAACTAGATTCGACGAGCAGTACTTC
TRBV27	.	14	TRBJ2-1	.	CASRGEYQGMEQFF	TGTGCCAGCAGGGGGGAGTATCAGGGTATGGAGCAGTTCTTC
TRBV18	.	15	TRBJ2-1	.	CASSPGAESYNEQFF	TGTGCCAGCTCACCAGGAGCGGAGTCCTACAATGAGCAGTTCTTC
TRBV19	.	15	TRBJ2-3	.	CASSNLGGGSDTQYF	TGTGCCAGTAGTAATTTAGGGGGAGGGTCAGATACGCAGTATTTT
TRBV7-2	TRBD1	15	TRBJ1-5	.	CASSLNQGGEQPQHF	TGTGCCAGCAGCTTAAATCAGGGGGGGGAGCAGCCCCAGCATTTT
TRBV7-8	TRBD1	14	TRBJ1-4	.	CASSLGATGGKLFF	TGTGCCAGCAGCTTAGGGGCTACAGGGGGAAAACTGTTTTTT
TRBV6-5	.	14	TRBJ2-7	.	CASSSATFPYEQYF	TGTGCCAGCAGTTCCGCGACATTCCCCTACGAGCAGTACTTC
TRBV29-1	TRBD2	13	TRBJ2-3	.	CSVDAGGPATQYF	TGCAGCGTTGATGCGGGAGGGCCTGCTACGCAGTATTTT
TRBV7-3	.	16	TRBJ2-3	few	CASSTPEDSNTDTQYF	TGTGCCAGCAGCACCCCCGAGGACAGCAACACAGATACGCAGTATTTT
TRBV11-1	.	14	TRBJ2-3	few	CASSVPRVPDTQYF	TGTGCCAGCAGCGTGCCCCGGGTTCCAGATACGCAGTATTTT
TRBV7-3	.	14	TRBJ2-2	.	CASSLNRNTGELFF	TGTGCCAGCAGCTTAAACAGGAACACCGGGGAGCTGTTTTTT
TRBV9	.	14	TRBJ2-7	.	CASSVGGEVDEQYF	TGTGCCAGCAGCGTAGGCGGGGAGGTCGACGAGCAGTACTTC
TRBV7-2	TRBD1	16	TRBJ1-3	.	CASSIRTGTGQNTIYF	TGTGCCAGCAGCATCCGAACCGGGACAGGGCAAAACACCATATATTTT
TRBV30	.	17	TRBJ2-2	.	CAWGLDPTNILTGELFF	TGTGCGTGGGGGCTGGACCCGACCAACATTCTTACCGGGGAGCTGTTTTTT
TRBV7-6	.	13	TRBJ2-7	few	CASSPGISYEQYF	TGTGCCAGCAGTCCAGGGATTTCCTACGAGCAGTACTTC
TRBV4-3	.	14	TRBJ2-3	few	CASSQDPKWDTQYF	TGCGCCAGCAGCCAAGACCCTAAATGGGATACGCAGTATTTT
TRBV10-1	.	15	TRBJ2-1	few	CASSEPASSYNEQFF	TGCGCCAGCAGTGAGCCGGCGAGCTCCTACAATGAGCAGTTCTTC
TRBV14	TRBD2	14	TRBJ2-7	.	CASSSGLAGTTEYF	TGTGCCAGCAGCTCCGGACTAGCGGGAACCACGGAGTACTTC
TRBV5-6	.	15	TRBJ1-5	few	CASSLGTRLDQPQHF	TGTGCCAGCAGCTTGGGTACACGGTTGGATCAGCCCCAGCATTTT
TRBV15	TRBD2	14	TRBJ2-4	.	CATSPREGINIQYF	TGTGCCACCAGCCCCCGGGAGGGGATAAACATTCAGTACTTC
TRBV19	.	15	TRBJ1-5	.	CASSSIGRRNQPQHF	TGTGCCAGTAGTAGTATCGGCCGCCGCAATCAGCCCCAGCATTTT
TRBV27	TRBD2	16	TRBJ2-7	.	CASSLRAGGRYYEQYF	TGTGCCAGCAGTTTAAGAGCGGGAGGGAGATACTACGAGCAGTACTTC
TRBV4-2	.	16	TRBJ1-3	.	CASSPWSGGEGNTIYF	TGTGCCAGCAGTCCATGGTCCGGGGGCGAAGGAAACACCATATATTTT
TRBV6-4	TRBD2	15	TRBJ2-1	.	CASSDSTSGSNEQFF	TGTGCCAGCAGTGACTCGACTAGCGGGAGCAATGAGCAGTTCTTC
TRBV10-3	.	15	TRBJ2-7	.	CAISEGRQAFYEQYF	TGTGCCATCAGTGAAGGTCGGCAGGCTTTCTACGAGCAGTACTTC
TRBV6-5	.	16	TRBJ2-1	.	CASSYEPASSYNEQFF	TGTGCCAGCAGTTACGAACCGGCGAGCTCCTACAATGAGCAGTTCTTC
TRBV27	TRBD2	16	TRBJ2-7	.	CASSFSTSGRGREQYF	TGTGCCAGCAGTTTCTCCACTAGCGGGAGAGGACGCGAGCAGTACTTC
TRBV29-1	TRBD2	14	TRBJ2-7	.	CSGGGAGGSYEQYF	TGCAGCGGAGGGGGGGCGGGAGGTTCCTACGAGCAGTACTTC
TRBV18	.	12	TRBJ2-1	.	CASSPLGYEQFF	TGTGCCAGCTCACCTTTGGGCTATGAGCAGTTCTTC
TRBV27	TRBD1	15	TRBJ1-2	.	CASSIGQGYSGGYTF	TGTGCCAGCAGTATCGGACAGGGGTATTCGGGAGGCTACACCTTC
TRBV6-6	.	15	TRBJ1-3	.	CASSYSGGSGNTIYF	TGTGCCAGCAGTTACTCGGGTGGCTCTGGAAACACCATATATTTT
TRBV7-2	TRBD2	14	TRBJ2-1	.	CASSLAAGANEQFF	TGTGCCAGCAGCTTAGCAGCGGGGGCCAATGAGCAGTTCTTC
TRBV7-2	TRBD2	15	TRBJ2-1	.	CASSQTSGSMTEQFF	TGTGCCAGCAGCCAGACTAGCGGGAGTATGACTGAGCAGTTCTTC
TRBV5-5	TRBD2	16	TRBJ2-1	.	CASSFMTSGTYNEQFF	TGTGCCAGCAGCTTTATGACTAGCGGGACGTACAATGAGCAGTTCTTC
TRBV7-9	.	17	TRBJ2-1	.	CASSPPGLSSSYNEQFF	TGTGCCAGCAGCCCCCCGGGACTCTCGAGCTCCTACAATGAGCAGTTCTTC
TRBV19	.	14	TRBJ2-5	.	CASSISTGQETQYF	TGTGCCAGTAGTATTAGCACAGGCCAAGAGACCCAGTACTTC
TRBV7-3	.	16	TRBJ2-2	.	CASSLGSRGEAGELFF	TGTGCCAGCAGCTTAGGATCGCGGGGAGAGGCCGGGGAGCTGTTTTTT
TRBV5-5	TRBD2	16	TRBJ2-7	.	CASSYPRGDSTYEQYF	TGTGCCAGCAGCTATCCGCGGGGGGACTCTACCTACGAGCAGTACTTC
TRBV19	TRBD2	17	TRBJ2-7	.	CASSGVIAGINTYEQYF	TGTGCCAGTAGTGGAGTTATAGCGGGAATAAACACCTACGAGCAGTACTTC
TRBV30	TRBD1	15	TRBJ1-4	.	CAWSPNRGWGEKLFF	TGTGCCTGGAGTCCCAACAGGGGGTGGGGTGAAAAACTGTTTTTT
TRBV6-6	.	11	TRBJ2-1	.	CASRREGEQFF	TGTGCCAGCAGACGCGAGGGTGAGCAGTTCTTC
TRBV6-6	.	14	TRBJ1-3	.	CASSRGDSGNTIYF	TGTGCCAGCAGCAGAGGGGATTCTGGAAACACCATATATTTT
TRBV6-6	TRBD1	15	TRBJ2-4	.	CASSYPGQGANIQYF	TGTGCCAGCAGTTACCCCGGACAGGGGGCGAACATTCAGTACTTC
TRBV27	TRBD1	16	TRBJ2-2	.	CASSPYSGTVTGELFF	TGTGCCAGCAGTCCCTACTCCGGGACAGTCACCGGGGAGCTGTTTTTT
TRBV5-1	.	13	TRBJ2-3	.	CASSLGGTDTQYF	TGCGCCAGCAGCTTAGGCGGGACGGATACGCAGTATTTT
TRBV7-7	.	14	TRBJ2-5	medium-sized	CASSLGNYQETQYF	TGTGCCAGCAGCTTAGGAAACTACCAAGAGACCCAGTACTTC
TRBV28	.	14	TRBJ1-1	.	CASSLGLRESEAFF	TGTGCCAGCAGTTTAGGTCTTCGGGAATCTGAAGCTTTCTTT
TRBV7-8	.	13	TRBJ2-3	.	CASSLGPTDTQYF	TGTGCCAGCAGCCTAGGACCCACAGATACGCAGTATTTT
TRBV30	.	14	TRBJ2-3	.	CACLWGPSTDTQYF	TGTGCCTGTCTCTGGGGACCTAGCACAGATACGCAGTATTTT